This T cell receptor beta chain was recovered during a study of T cells in Graves' hyperthyroidism and ophthalmopathy. Study details: Peripheral blood was drawn at first diagnosis, prior to all treatment.

The CDR3 regions of TCR beta were amplified from RNA transcripts. HTBI primers were employed in a first-round RT-PCR of the TCR CDR3. One entry per CDR3 protein, called by TCRdb with MiXCR from the multiplex PCR reads. The table has approximately 330,000 distinct CDR3 sequences, 18% seen once; the top ten hold about 49%. Broader study findings: The majority of expanded thyroid clonotypes above 0.001 also appeared in blood.

Across 18 months, stable Graves' hyperthyroidism was marked by no progression to ophthalmopathy. Germline V lookup: CDR1 KGHDR, CDR2 SFDVKD. Deletions cut 3 bases from V and 8 bases from J, with 12 bases between. This CDR3 region has 14 residues. Worth noting for this clonotype: The antigen is unknown.

Sequenced sample: blood. The TCR originated in a woman between 45 and 65 years old with Graves' hyperthyroidism. This sequence joins TRBV24-1 and TRBJ1-4; the D is unclear. CDR3 nucleotides: TGTGCCACCAGTGATCCGGGGAAGGAAGAAAAACTGTTTTTT. It translates to CATSDPGKEEKLFF.